This entry concerns a single TCR beta chain. This sample stems from a study of shared clonotypes between healthy human individuals. The CDR3 length is 15 residues. V lost 4 bases, J lost 1 base, and 15 bases lay in between. CDR1 is SGHRS, CDR2 YFSETQ, per germline. The repertoire was sequenced with immunoSEQ multiplex PCR; TCRdb's copy has only in-frame clones and lacks some. The sample records under 1 million clones, 90% to 98% being singletons. CD45RO negativity and positive selection for CCR7 defined naive CD8 cells, a population that excluded terminally differentiated effector memory CD45RA+ cells.

The rearrangement uses TRBV5-1 and TRBJ2-7; the D gene is possibly TRBD1 (6 bases). The clonotype was recovered from a man aged 30-40 years in good health. The specimen was naive CD8+ T cells sorted from blood. The CDR3 reads CASSAPSRGSYEQYF. Here the CDR3 DNA reads TGCGCCAGCAGCGCACCCTCTAGGGGGTCCTACGAGCAGTACTTC. Full variable domain (remainder filled in from reference TRBV5-1 and TRBJ2-7): KAGVTQTPRYLIKTRGQQVTLSCSPISGHRSVSWYQQTPGQGLQFLFEYFSETQRNKGNFPGRFSGRQFSNSRSEMNVSTLELGDSALYLCASSAPSRGSYEQYFGPGTRLTVT.